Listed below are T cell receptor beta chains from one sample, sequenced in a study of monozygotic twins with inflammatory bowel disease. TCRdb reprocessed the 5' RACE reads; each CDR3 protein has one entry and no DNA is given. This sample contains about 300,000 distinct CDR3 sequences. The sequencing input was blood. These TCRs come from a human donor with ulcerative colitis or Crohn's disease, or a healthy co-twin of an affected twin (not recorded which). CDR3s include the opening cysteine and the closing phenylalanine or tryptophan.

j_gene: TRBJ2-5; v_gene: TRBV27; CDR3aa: CASSLKGQGIRETQYF
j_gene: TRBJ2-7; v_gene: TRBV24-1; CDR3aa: CATADPLSYEQYF
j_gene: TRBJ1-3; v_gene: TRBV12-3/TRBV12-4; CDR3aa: CASSFLSGGFGNTIYF
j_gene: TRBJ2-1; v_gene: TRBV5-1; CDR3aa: CASSQRPPVLNNEQFF
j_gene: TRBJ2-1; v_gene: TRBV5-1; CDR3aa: CASSVMGGVLYNEQFF
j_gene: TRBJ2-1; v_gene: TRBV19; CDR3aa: CASSITSGRPYNEQFF
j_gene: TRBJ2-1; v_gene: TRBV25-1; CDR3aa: CASSEFGGLGEQFF
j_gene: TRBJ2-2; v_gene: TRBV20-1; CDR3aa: CSARGLGLAATGELFF
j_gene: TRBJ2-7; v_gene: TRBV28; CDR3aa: CASSLTGGDYEQYF
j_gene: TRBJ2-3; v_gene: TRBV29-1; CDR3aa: CSVEDLTSGGLTDTQYF
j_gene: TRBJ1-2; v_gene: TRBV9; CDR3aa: CASSVALGAGGYTF
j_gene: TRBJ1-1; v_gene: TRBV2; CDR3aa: CASSIYGTVNTEAFF
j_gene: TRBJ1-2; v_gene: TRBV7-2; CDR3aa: CASSLAQGSGYTF
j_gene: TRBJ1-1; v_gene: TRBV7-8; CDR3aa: CASSATLVRGRDRTEAFF
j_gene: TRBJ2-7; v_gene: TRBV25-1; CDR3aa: CASSRVSASYEQYF
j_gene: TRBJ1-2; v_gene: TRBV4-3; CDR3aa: CASSQDRWQNYGYTF
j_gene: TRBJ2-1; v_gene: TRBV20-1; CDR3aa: CSARLTGAYNEQFF
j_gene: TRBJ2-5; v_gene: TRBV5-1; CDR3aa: CASSLEKLGETQYF
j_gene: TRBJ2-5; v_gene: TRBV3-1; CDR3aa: CASSQGVGTQYF
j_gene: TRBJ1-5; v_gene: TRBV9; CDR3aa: CASSVEGGSNQPQHF
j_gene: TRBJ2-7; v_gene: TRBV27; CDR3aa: CASSSTGTGLYEQYF
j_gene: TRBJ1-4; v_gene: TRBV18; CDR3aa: CASSPPSTAGRKLFF
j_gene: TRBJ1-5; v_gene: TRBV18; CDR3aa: CASSPLASQPQHF
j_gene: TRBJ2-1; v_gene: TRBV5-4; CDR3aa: CASPRLGIAGPEQFF
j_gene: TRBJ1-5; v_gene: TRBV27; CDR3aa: CASIIPGPSNQPQHF
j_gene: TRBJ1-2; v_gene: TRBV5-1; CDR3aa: CASSLGGGPVITF
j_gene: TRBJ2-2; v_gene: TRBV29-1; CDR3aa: CSVTGHQNTGELFF
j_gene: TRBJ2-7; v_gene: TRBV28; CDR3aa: CASSSPHNRGEQYF
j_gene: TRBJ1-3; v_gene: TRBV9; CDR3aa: CASRAGDGNTIYF
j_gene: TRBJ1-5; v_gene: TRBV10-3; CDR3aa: CAITPASNQPQHF
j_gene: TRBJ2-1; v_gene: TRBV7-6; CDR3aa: CASSSGLAGGHRDNEQFF
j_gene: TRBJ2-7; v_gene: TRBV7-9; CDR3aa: CASSLRVAGGTYEQYF